The 17 T cell receptor beta chains in this list originate from one sample, sequenced in a study of blood T cell repertoires in COVID-19. The method was immunoSEQ multiplex PCR; TCRdb's version includes in-frame clones alone and lacks a portion of them. Of roughly 200,000 clones in the sample, around three quarters were seen once. Sequenced sample: peripheral blood. The receptors shown here come from a woman aged 70-85 years with acute or convalescent COVID-19.

The J gene is TRBJ2-7, the V gene TRBV11-2; 7 bases fit TRBD1. J lost 2 bases, V lost 5 bases, and 3 bases had no gene match. Germline V CDR1 and CDR2: SGHAT, FQNNGV. The CDR3 spans 13 residues. The CDR3 loop reads CASSPGQAYEQYF. DNA of the CDR3: TGTGCCAGCAGCCCTGGACAGGCCTACGAGCAGTACTTC. The full variable domain, with the rest looked up from reference TRBV11-2 and TRBJ2-7, is EAGVAQSPRYKIIEKRQSVAFWCNPISGHATLYWYQQILGQGPKLLIQFQNNGVVDDSQLPKDRFSAERLKGVDSTLKIQPAKLEDSAVYLCASSPGQAYEQYFGPGTRLTVT.

This rearrangement joins TRBV5-1 to TRBJ2-2, with D maybe TRBD1 (7 bases). The CDR3 runs to 14 residues. The germline gives CDR1 SGHRS, CDR2 YFSETQ. The V end lost 5 bases, the J end lost 5 bases, and 13 bases lay between the germline ends. The CDR3 loop is CASRGLQGTGELFF. CDR3 nucleotides: TGCGCCAGCAGAGGACTACAGGGGACCGGGGAGCTGTTTTTT.

This chain links TRBV27 with TRBJ1-5; 8 bases are a match to TRBD1. From germline, CDR1 is MNHEY and CDR2 SMNVEV (reference sequence). The CDR3 totals 14 residues. The junction had 8 bases not matched to a gene; V was cut back by 5 bases and J by 8 bases. The CDR3 protein is CASSPTGALEPQHF. CDR3 bases: TGTGCCAGCAGTCCGACAGGGGCTCTGGAGCCCCAGCATTTT.

The chain links TRBV25-1 to TRBJ2-2; weak D call: TRBD1 (6 bases). The V gene's germline CDR1 is MGHDK and CDR2 SYGVNS. The V and J ends lost 1 base and 6 bases respectively, with 15 bases between them. This CDR3 contains 16 residues. CDR3 sequence: CASSEWGQATAGELFF. CDR3 DNA: TGTGCCAGCAGTGAATGGGGACAAGCAACAGCCGGGGAGCTGTTTTTT.

The chain combines TRBV5-1 with TRBJ2-5; 11 bases are a match to TRBD1. Looked up from germline, CDR1 is SGHRS and CDR2 is YFSETQ. V dropped 3 bases and J dropped 2; count of bases not matched to a gene: 6. CDR3 length: 16 amino acids. Here the CDR3 reads CASSSWTGGLQETQYF. CDR3 nucleotides: TGCGCCAGCAGCTCCTGGACAGGGGGCCTGCAAGAGACCCAGTACTTC.

The chain employs TRBV11-2 and TRBJ2-7; the D gene is possibly TRBD1 (5 bases). This CDR3 is built from 15 residues. Trimming pared 2 bases from V and 2 bases from J, leaving 13 bases between. Germline V gene lookup returns CDR1 SGHAT and CDR2 FQNNGV. CDR3 amino acids: CASSLRQGGAYEQYF. The CDR3 nucleotides are TGTGCCAGCAGCTTAAGGCAGGGTGGGGCCTACGAGCAGTACTTC. Variable domain in full (rest from reference TRBV11-2 and TRBJ2-7): EAGVAQSPRYKIIEKRQSVAFWCNPISGHATLYWYQQILGQGPKLLIQFQNNGVVDDSQLPKDRFSAERLKGVDSTLKIQPAKLEDSAVYLCASSLRQGGAYEQYFGPGTRLTVT.

This chain links TRBV2 with TRBJ1-1, with unresolved D. CDR1 SNHLY and CDR2 FYNNEI come from the germline V gene. The CDR3 covers 14 residues. Trimming shortened V by 1 base and J by 2 bases, and 8 bases separated the two germline ends. As DNA, the CDR3 is TGTGCCAGCAGTGAAGGACGGGGTAACACTGAAGCTTTCTTT. It specifies CASSEGRGNTEAFF.

This clone turned up a few times. The chain links TRBV10-1 to TRBJ1-6; 8 bases align to TRBD1. The CDR3 contains 15 residues. Germline CDR1 reads WNHNN; CDR2 reads SYGVQD (reference sequence). J was trimmed by 6 bases and V by 10 bases; bases with no gene match: 11. The CDR3 bases are TGCGCCAACCACCCAAGACAGGGGAGTAATTCACCCCTCCACTTT. Translating it yields CANHPRQGSNSPLHF.

The V call is TRBV19, the J call TRBJ2-7; D not resolved. Germline V gene data show CDR1 as LNHDA and CDR2 as SQIVND (reference sequence). The CDR3 runs to 17 residues. V gave up 3 bases and J gave up 1 base, with 19 bases separating them. The DNA for the CDR3 is TGTGCCAGTAGTATTGCGGCACCTACCAAGAAATCCTACGAGCAGTACTTC. It codes for CASSIAAPTKKSYEQYF.

This clone has a single count. The CDR3, as DNA: TGTGCCAGCAGTTACTCCAGGGGGAGGCTGGACACCATATATTTT. Protein product: CASSYSRGRLDTIYF. The rearrangement joins TRBV6-6 to TRBJ1-3; TRBD1 matches 7 bases. The CDR3 loop spans 15 amino acids. J lost 8 bases, V lost 0 bases, and 7 bases had no gene match. Germline CDR1 reads MNHNY; CDR2 reads SVGAGI (reference sequence).

The chain joins TRBV4-1 to TRBJ1-5, with D possibly TRBD1 on 5 matching bases. The CDR3 totals 15 residues. V lost 4 bases and J lost 5, with 15 bases in between. CDR1 and CDR2 (germline): MGHRA, YSYEKL. CDR3 region: CASSPSGGWDQPQHF. The CDR3 nucleotides are TGCGCCAGCAGCCCAAGTGGGGGGTGGGATCAGCCCCAGCATTTT.

The chain couples TRBV19 to TRBJ2-1; TRBD2 matches at 11 bases. Germline V CDR1 and CDR2: LNHDA, SQIVND (reference sequence). This CDR3 has 15 amino acids. The V gene end was trimmed by 5 bases and the J gene end by 3 bases; junction bases not matched to a gene: 3. The DNA of the CDR3 is TGTGCCAGTAGTTTGGGACTAGCGGACTACAATGAGCAGTTCTTC. The encoded protein is CASSLGLADYNEQFF. The full variable domain, rest sourced from reference TRBV19 and TRBJ2-1, is DGGITQSPKYLFRKEGQNVTLSCEQNLNHDAMYWYRQDPGQGLRLIYYSQIVNDFQKGDIAEGYSVSREKKESFPLTVTSAQKNPTAFYLCASSLGLADYNEQFFGPGTRLTVL.

The rearrangement joins TRBV5-6 to TRBJ1-3; D might be TRBD1 (5 bases). Trimming removed 2 bases from V and 7 bases from J, with 10 bases in between. From germline, CDR1 is SGHDT and CDR2 YYEEEE. The CDR3 runs 13 residues. The CDR3 DNA is TGTGCCAGCAGCTTATCCAGGGTGAACACCATATATTTT. Its protein is CASSLSRVNTIYF.

This chain links TRBV9 with TRBJ1-1; 7 bases align to TRBD1. Per the germline V gene, CDR1 is SGDLS and CDR2 is YYNGEE. This CDR3 has 14 residues. V lost 0 bases and J lost 4; bases outside the gene matches: 3. This CDR3 is CASSVAGQLTEAFF. The CDR3 nucleotides read TGTGCCAGCAGCGTAGCGGGACAGCTCACTGAAGCTTTCTTT.

The chain uses TRBV4-1 and TRBJ2-7; 9 nucleotides agree with TRBD1. V shed 4 bases, J shed 2 bases, and the junction held 15 bases outside the gene matches. Per the germline V gene, CDR1 is MGHRA and CDR2 is YSYEKL. This CDR3 is built from 18 residues. The CDR3 region has the DNA TGCGCCAGCAGCCCCTCCGGGACAGGGCTCCTTGGGGCCTACGAGCAGTACTTC. It is translated as CASSPSGTGLLGAYEQYF.

CDR3 sequence reads: CASSPLSGLAGTGELFF. The CDR3 bases are TGTGCCAGCAGTCCGCTCTCGGGACTAGCGGGGACCGGGGAGCTGTTTTTT. This rearrangement joins TRBV6-6 to TRBJ2-2, with 13 bases fitting TRBD2. CDR1 MNHNY and CDR2 SVGAGI come from the germline V gene (reference sequence). V was clipped by 5 bases and J by 5 bases; unmatched bases: 8. This CDR3 contains 17 residues.

This clone has just one count. The genes are TRBV28 and TRBJ1-5; D unclear. Germline V gives CDR1 MDHEN, CDR2 SYDVKM. Trimming removed 3 bases at V and 0 bases at J, with 12 bases between. CDR3 length: 16 amino acids. CDR3: CASSFLVLHSNQPQHF. The CDR3 DNA is TGTGCCAGCAGTTTCTTAGTCCTTCATAGCAATCAGCCCCAGCATTTT.